This T cell receptor beta chain was sequenced in a study of cytomegalovirus exposure and HLA in healthy donors (TCRdb year 2017). Context from the whole study: An earlier analysis of around 600 of the donors reported roughly 270 Gb of sequence data and about 100 million unique TCR beta sequences from 150 million to 200 million T cells. In addition to the first cohort of approximately 670 subjects, a separate validation cohort of over 90 different subjects was used. Rather than drawing on any new phenotypic data, the later analysis identified candidate immune exposures from TCR beta sequences and the way those sequences occurred across donors. Of the 300 to 500 genotyped donors, 70% to 90% were placed in the genetic ancestry cluster associated with self-reported Caucasian donors. All discovery cohort repertoires had been generated on a single sequencing platform. An earlier analysis of fewer than 700 of the donors applied high-throughput TCR beta sequencing to assess whether each TCR beta V gene segment acted as functional or pseudogenic. Because of strong linkage in the cohort, 5 or 6 DR-DQ haplotypes were treated as single units for association and clustering. To predict cytomegalovirus infection status, the study brought together high-throughput TCR immunosequencing, statistical association of individual TCRs with disease status, and machine learning. Using immunosequencing, the study profiled T cell repertoires from roughly 650 subjects and related those repertoires to cytomegalovirus serostatus. Both class I and class II loci were covered by HLA typing, at four-digit resolution. The aim of the study was to test whether cataloging public T cell receptors could identify signatures of past pathogen exposure. Among some 400 genotyped donors of the cohort, an average of roughly 240,000 unique TCR beta nucleotide sequences were sequenced per donor, roughly a sixth of them non-productive. In a later genetic analysis, genome-wide SNP genotypes for about three fifths of the roughly 670 donors were used, and that subset was treated as a discovery cohort. An early release that covered roughly 600 HLA-typed donors contained approximately 300 gigabases of sequencing data and around 80 million unique TCR sequences. Donor age, sex, ethnicity and CMV serostatus were compiled alongside the repertoire data. A later analysis re-examined previously published TCR beta repertoires from roughly 720 donors and added high-resolution HLA genotyping to investigate patterns of TCR occurrence. The number of donors typed differed by locus, with roughly 629-640 for A, B, C, DRB1 and DQB1, roughly 520 for DQA1, 606 for DPA1, and roughly 450 for DPB1.

Library construction relied on the immunoSEQ multiplex PCR assay. For the multiplex PCR, a mixture combining 60 forward primers for TCR Vbeta segments and 13 reverse primers for TCR Jbeta segments was used. The CDR3 region of rearranged TCR beta genes was amplified from genomic DNA by a multiplex PCR assay. Amplified TCR beta libraries were sequenced as 87-base-pair reads on the Illumina HiSeq System. Per the source publication's procedure: Across the 670 or so repertoires, a later analysis counted tens of millions of unique TCR beta chains, roughly 11 million of which were shared by at least two donors. Raw reads were error-corrected and collapsed into unique sequences with a nearest-neighbor algorithm that merged closely related sequences to remove PCR and sequencing errors. V, D and J gene segments were assigned by aligning CDR3 sequences to IMGT reference sequences. For a sequence to be retained, a match of at least six nucleotides to both a V gene segment and a J gene segment was required. Rearrangements were classified as productive when the CDR3 lacked stop codons and remained in frame with V and J, and all other rearrangements were classified as non-productive. Following IMGT convention, CDR3 was defined as the stretch from the second conserved V-encoded cysteine up to the conserved J-encoded phenylalanine. The earlier analysis of 450 to 750 of the donors excluded any sequence lacking an unambiguous match to a single V gene segment. In an earlier analysis of 587 of the donors, a V segment was called functional when productive rearrangements were above 56.7%, and segregating when the standard deviation between donors exceeded 5%. A statistical classification framework was developed to diagnose cytomegalovirus status using the catalog of TCR beta chain sequences. In a later analysis, TCR nucleotide sequences were compared against IMGT/GENE-DB human TR gene sequences so that V and J genes could be assigned. The TCRdist pipeline was used in a later analysis to assign CDR3 sequences and most-parsimonious VDJ recombination scenarios. In a later analysis, each TCR beta chain was defined by its CDR3 amino acid sequence together with its V-gene family, and reads without a unique V-gene family were excluded. As a way to deal with suspected cross-contamination and a sequencing artifact, a later analysis dropped roughly 620 nucleotide sequences that were highly shared and had low generation probability. In a later analysis, a clonal expansion index for each public chain was calculated from normalized within-repertoire ranks of inferred template counts. Generation probabilities in a later analysis came from a VDJ recombination model fitted to out-of-frame rearrangements, and those results were checked against IGoR. Hypergeometric tests were used in a later analysis to score TCR-TCR, TCR-HLA and TCR-CMV co-occurrence, with a repertoire-size bias correction applied to the TCR pairs. To estimate false discovery rates, a later analysis permuted the HLA or CMV assignments 20 times. In a later analysis, co-occurring TCRs were grouped with DBSCAN, and TCRdist sequence similarity was added when clustering was performed within HLA-allele-positive subsets. For co-occurrence clustering, repertoires with fewer than 30,000 or more than 120,000 public chains were excluded, along with five or six repertoires with anomalous nucleotide sharing. TCRdb took this table from immuneACCESS and kept in-frame rearrangements with V and J called. Such tables lack part of the clones; where checked against another copy, unresolved V genes explain under half of the gap, and the rest is unexplained. For V, J and clone size, that table is used; D and trimming come from the DNA. This sample holds about 130,000 clones; about 75% were observed only once. The ten largest clones take up about 1.4% of the sample.

Turning to this clone: There is no known antigen for this receptor. The record has no base qualities; no much larger clone is one base away.

V loses 0 bases, J loses 6 bases, and the germline ends lie 19 bases apart. The CDR3 sequence holds 16 residues, the cysteine and phenylalanine included. Only the CDR3 portion is preserved as DNA: 48 bases, with reading frame beginning at the first base. For CDR1 and CDR2, the germline V gene lists SGHDT and YYEEEE. The study at large found these results: A later genetic analysis reported fewer N-insertions in productive TCRs among donors in an Asian-associated ancestry cluster than the roughly 700-donor mean. In a later analysis, HLA-associated TCR beta chains showed more clonal expansion and lower generation probabilities than non-associated chains that were equally common. It was suggested by the authors that the approach could potentially be generalized to other disease states and immunological phenotypes. A further reported finding was that TCR beta sequences accurately predicted the HLA-A and HLA-B alleles for most subjects in the first cohort. In a later analysis, TCR association rates were found to vary across HLA loci, with the most associated TCRs seen for DRB1 alleles and the fewest for HLA-C alleles. This cohort had only TCR beta chains sequenced, and the lack of alpha or paired-chain data limited which features could be detected. The study gave a list of more than 150 TCR beta chains associated with cytomegalovirus. HLA typing was unavailable for some donors at each locus, so association tests used only the typed subset. The earlier analysis of around 600 of the donors excluded fewer than 20 rarely observed V segments, including chromosome 9 orphons, because counts were too low. Several of the top co-occurrence clusters appeared to be linked to parvovirus B19, influenza, CMV and Epstein-Barr virus, according to a later analysis. The sequencing pipeline was judged likely to have produced a cluster of highly shared sequence variants as a technical artifact. In an earlier analysis of a few hundred of the donors, most TCR beta V segments were observed in productive rearrangements about 87% or about 30% of the time, broadly matching IMGT annotations. In a later analysis, most CMV-associated TCR beta chains were found to appear HLA-restricted, with HLA associations seemingly driven largely by CMV exposure. Assigning TCR associations to individual alleles was difficult when HLA alleles, especially DR and DQ, strongly co-occurred. In a later analysis, about 16,000 TCR beta sequences were associated with specific HLA alleles at a false discovery rate of 0.05. A few of the identified cytomegalovirus-associated TCR beta chains were confirmed in vitro to be specific for cytomegalovirus antigens. Linkage disequilibrium might explain the correlated functional status among segregating V segments, but an unknown experimental factor could not be ruled out. The classifier was reported to diagnose cytomegalovirus status with high specificity and sensitivity in both the original cohort and the validation cohort. Because the 87-base-pair reads could not distinguish some IMGT-functional V segments, including TRBV6-2 and TRBV6-3, those segments were excluded. The only immune exposure information available for the cohort was CMV serostatus. Sequencing depth was assumed to be roughly uniform across donors in the presence/absence analyses, though that assumption may not hold. In a later genetic analysis, a missense DCLRE1C variant was associated with V-gene and J-gene trimming of TCR beta chains, and the association was replicated in an independent cohort. Most TCR sequences were seen in very few donors, while some public TCRs were found in many individuals.

The cohort comprised under 700 healthy bone marrow donors. All cohort members were sampled while nominally healthy, although unrecorded immune exposures were likely present. The donor was CMV seronegative and was included in the group of 352 seronegative cohort members. Every donor gave a peripheral blood sample, and the peripheral blood mononuclear cells from that sample were used for TCR beta sequencing. Genomic DNA extraction from the blood cell samples was performed with the Qiagen DNeasy Blood Extraction Kit. The V and J segments used are TRBV5-6 and TRBJ2-7; a weak D assignment points to TRBD1 (6 bases agree). Sequencing was done on a sample of PBMCs. The clonotype was recovered from a woman between 35 and 50 years old in good health and CMV-seronegative. The bases read TGTGCCAGCAGCTTGGAATTTACCGGGACATTCCTCGAGCAGTACTTC. Translated, it reads CASSLEFTGTFLEQYF.